The 21 T cell receptor beta chains below all came from one sample that was sequenced in a study of T cells expressing NK-cell markers. After re-calling the 5' RACE reads, TCRdb lists one entry per CDR3 protein, DNA absent. The listing contains about 160,000 distinct CDR3 sequences. The specimen was blood T cells: a sorted CD56 or NKG2C T cell subset, CD4+ or CD8+ T cells, or bulk PBMC T cells (not recorded which). Receptors originate from a woman between 18 and 70 years old in good health.

The CDR3 here is CASAIQGGANVLTF. The rearrangement uses TRBV5-1 and TRBJ2-6; checking the TCRdb D call of TRBD1 is not possible without DNA. Germline loops: CDR1 SGHRS, CDR2 YFSETQ. The CDR3 totals 14 residues.

The chain's CDR3 is CASRRGPNYGYTF. The chain employs TRBV6-6 and TRBJ1-2; the TCRdb call, TRBD1, lacks DNA for checking. Germline values: CDR1 MNHNY, CDR2 SVGAGI (reference sequence). CDR3 length: 13 residues.

The genes are TRBV4-2 and TRBJ2-1; as DNA is missing, the TRBD1 call by TCRdb cannot be tested. The germline V gene has CDR1 LGHNA and CDR2 YNFKEQ. This CDR3 contains 15 residues. CDR3: CASSQDRLTGEEQFF.

This chain joins TRBV5-4 and TRBJ2-7; the TCRdb call, TRBD1, lacks DNA for checking. Germline lookup yields CDR1 SGHNT and CDR2 YYREEE (reference sequence). The CDR3 runs 15 residues. The CDR3 sequence: CASSPRRTGSYEQYF. Full variable domain (outside the CDR3, taken from reference TRBV5-4 and TRBJ2-7): ETGVTQSPTHLIKTRGQQVTLRCSSQSGHNTVSWYQQALGQGPQFIFQYYREEENGRGNFPPRFSGLQFPNYSSELNVNALELDDSALYLCASSPRRTGSYEQYFGPGTRLTVT.

This chain links TRBV5-8 with TRBJ2-3; there is no DNA to check the TCRdb D call of TRBD1. The CDR3 has 15 residues. Per the germline V gene, CDR1 is SGHTS and CDR2 is YDEGEE. The CDR3: CASTLSGTGSGTQYF. Looking up the rest from reference TRBV5-8 and TRBJ2-3 gives the full variable domain: EAGVTQSPTHLIKTRGQQATLRCSPISGHTSVYWYQQALGLGLQFLLWYDEGEERNRGNFPPRFSGRQFPNYSSELNVNALELEDSALYLCASTLSGTGSGTQYFGPGTRLTVL.

The rearrangement uses TRBV12-3 or TRBV12-4 and TRBJ2-1; TCRdb proposes TRBD1, but this gene call is untestable without DNA. The CDR3 is 14 residues long. The CDR3 spells CASSGTPGANEQFF.

The chain has TRBV27 and TRBJ2-6. The CDR3 sequence is 15 residues long. CDR1 MNHEY and CDR2 SMNVEV come from the germline V gene (reference sequence). This CDR3 is CASSLGKTGANVLTF. Drawing the rest from reference TRBV27 and TRBJ2-6, the complete variable domain is EAQVTQNPRYLITVTGKKLTVTCSQNMNHEYMSWYRQDPGLGLRQIYYSMNVEVTDKGDVPEGYKVSRKEKRNFPLILESPSPNQTSLYFCASSLGKTGANVLTFGAGSRLTVL.

The chain couples TRBV5-1 to TRBJ2-7; TCRdb picks TRBD1, but there is no DNA to check that call. The CDR3 consists of 15 residues. Germline V gene sequence: CDR1 SGHRS, CDR2 YFSETQ. CDR3 residues: CASSLVSGKSSEQYF.

This chain uses TRBV20-1 with TRBJ2-3. The V gene's germline CDR1 is DFQATT and CDR2 SNEGSKA (reference sequence). The CDR3 loop spans 13 amino acids. The chain's CDR3 is CSAKGLGTDTQYF.

The chain recombines TRBV7-3 with TRBJ2-7; TCRdb's D gene call, TRBD2, goes unchecked for lack of DNA. The CDR3 runs 15 residues. In germline, CDR1 is SGHTA, CDR2 FQGTGA. The CDR3 loop is CASSEAASGTYEQYF.

The chain joins TRBV3-1 to TRBJ1-1; TCRdb's D call, TRBD1, is unchecked because there is no DNA. The germline CDR1 and CDR2 sequences are LGHDT and YNNKEL (reference sequence). The CDR3 extends over 14 amino acids. CDR3 sequence reads: CASSQDHRGAEAFF.

The rearrangement links TRBV2 to TRBJ1-6; TCRdb's assignment of TRBD1 cannot be checked, as there is no DNA. Germline V gene data show CDR1 as SNHLY and CDR2 as FYNNEI. The CDR3 is 15 amino acids. The chain's CDR3 is CASSDRTGSGSPLHF.

This sequence joins TRBV9 and TRBJ1-2; TCRdb reports TRBD1, a call that lacks DNA to check it against. The length of the CDR3 is 16 residues. The germline CDR1 and CDR2 sequences are SGDLS and YYNGEE. CDR3 sequence reads: CASSVGDGRGDYGYTF.

V is TRBV12-3 or TRBV12-4 and J is TRBJ2-1; TCRdb's D gene call, TRBD1, goes unchecked for lack of DNA. CDR3 length equals 13 residues. CDR3: CASSFWGGDEQFF.

The chain recombines TRBV7-8 with TRBJ2-2; TCRdb names TRBD2, which stays unverified in the absence of DNA. The CDR3 has 14 amino acids. Germline CDR1 is SGHVS and CDR2 is FQNEAQ. CDR3 amino acids: CASSRTSLDGELFF.

This chain uses TRBV6-5 with TRBJ1-1. Germline CDR1 reads MNHEY; CDR2 reads SVGAGI. This CDR3 has 14 residues. The CDR3 protein is CASSYGRLGREAFF.

This chain links TRBV7-8 with TRBJ2-7; with no DNA, the TCRdb D assignment of TRBD2 cannot be verified. Germline loops: CDR1 SGHVS, CDR2 FQNEAQ. There are 17 residues in the CDR3. CDR3 loop: CASSFTSGGAVSYEQYF. The variable domain in full, completed from reference TRBV7-8 and TRBJ2-7, reads GAGVSQSPRYKVAKRGQDVALRCDPISGHVSLFWYQQALGQGPEFLTYFQNEAQLDKSGLPSDRFFAERPEGSVSTLKIQRTQQEDSAVYLCASSFTSGGAVSYEQYFGPGTRLTVT.

This chain uses TRBV21-1 with TRBJ2-7. TRBV21-1 is a documented pseudogene. This CDR3 contains 15 residues. The chain's CDR3 is CASSLWWTVAYEQYF.

The rearrangement uses TRBV5-5 and TRBJ2-7; TCRdb picks TRBD1, but there is no DNA to check that call. The CDR3 is 15 amino acids. The germline CDR1 and CDR2 sequences are SGHKS and YYEKEE (reference sequence). The CDR3: CASSRTGTGSYEQYF.

The chain couples TRBV5-1 to TRBJ1-5. Germline V gene sequence: CDR1 SGHRS, CDR2 YFSETQ. There are 13 residues in the CDR3. The CDR3 protein is CASSMAGYQPQHF. Together with reference TRBV5-1 and TRBJ1-5, the CDR3 gives the full variable domain: KAGVTQTPRYLIKTRGQQVTLSCSPISGHRSVSWYQQTPGQGLQFLFEYFSETQRNKGNFPGRFSGRQFSNSRSEMNVSTLELGDSALYLCASSMAGYQPQHFGDGTRLSIL.

The V gene is TRBV3-1, the J gene TRBJ2-3; TCRdb picks TRBD1, but there is no DNA to check that call. Germline CDR1 reads LGHDT; CDR2 reads YNNKEL (reference sequence). The CDR3 spans 15 residues. This chain's CDR3 is CASSQAGTGGDTQYF.